This TCR beta chain was recovered during a study of control samples from healthy donors and cancer patients. This CDR3 contains 11 residues. Germline CDR1 ENHRY, CDR2 SYGVKD. V gave up 6 bases and J gave up 10 bases, with 10 bases separating them. The repertoire was sequenced with immunoSEQ multiplex PCR; TCRdb's copy has only in-frame clones and lacks some. The repertoire holds about 130,000 clones, over 75% seen once, with 2% to 2.5% in the top ten. The source material was blood. The chain has TRBV10-3 and TRBJ2-1; no reliable D call. This sequence was found in a man aged 18 to 30 in good health. The CDR3, as DNA: TGTGCCATCAGAGATTCCGGAGAGCAGTTCTTC. This translates into CAIRDSGEQFF.